This TCR beta chain was identified during a study of prognosis after radiotherapy for stage I lung cancer. For the study at large: Considered medically inoperable were all of the patients with non-small cell lung cancer.

From germline, CDR1 is MGHRA and CDR2 YSYEKL. The CDR3 extends over 13 amino acids. In this sample, this clonotype turned up many times. The junction shows a germline mismatch at one end, possibly a read error. TCR beta CDR3 was amplified from genomic DNA by two-round multiplex PCR. The first round of PCR was done with primers that matched each TRBV and TRBJ gene. MiXCR, applied by TCRdb to the multiplex PCR reads, yields one record per CDR3 protein. The profile shows 26,000 or so distinct CDR3 sequences, about 32% of them singletons. The J gene is TRBJ2-5, the V gene TRBV4-1; 8 bases match TRBD1. The material was PBMCs, obtained before or after stereotactic body radiation therapy (not recorded which). The sequence derives from a donor aged 50 or older with non-small cell lung cancer. Here the CDR3 DNA reads TGCGCCAGCAGCCAAGTCGGACAGGGAGGCGTCCAATTC. This translates into CASSQVGQGGVQF.